The present TCR beta chain was sequenced within a study of yellow fever vaccine responses in identical twins (dated by TCRdb to between 2018 and 2020). Study-level background: In identical twins, the study followed T cell clones that responded to the vaccine with precision.

The study at large found these results: The authors reported that the T cell response to vaccination in identical twins appeared partly convergent and partly personalized.

The germline V gene encodes CDR1 PRHDT and CDR2 FYEKMQ (reference sequence). The CDR3 measures 11 amino acids from cysteine to phenylalanine. Left in the record is the CDR3 DNA by itself, 33 bases read in frame from the first base. This clonotype was observed once. Its cognate antigen has yet to be identified. An end of the junction differs from the germline gene, which may be a read error. Library prep was done by RT-PCR. The reads were generated on an Illumina HiSeq 2500. The raw public reads went through TCRdb reprocessing: fastp at Q25, MiXCR clone calling, in-frame beta chains kept. A single entry per CDR3 protein holds the most common genes and DNA from its merged rows. The sample table shows fewer than 5,500 distinct CDR3 sequences, and 65% to 80% are seen once. The ten top clones hold 1.5% to 2% of the sample.

This specimen was T cells from blood (PBMCs), unsorted or a sorted subset (not recorded which), taken before or after yellow fever vaccination (not recorded which). Recombination linked TRBV13 to TRBJ2-7, with no confidently assigned D gene. The clonotype comes from a young woman who received the yellow fever vaccine. Donor details come from another sample of the same person, matched by shared clones. The DNA reads TGCGCCAGCAGCTTAGGCTCCGAGCAGTACTTC. Its amino acids are CASSLGSEQYF.